This T cell receptor (beta chain) emerged from a study of glioma-infiltrating T cells. Turning to the study itself: WHO grade II oligodendrogliomas or astrocytomas, plus non-recurrent WHO grade IV glioblastomas, were sampled. Target coverage was about 4.5- to 11-fold for about a million blood T cells.

TCR alpha and beta CDR3 regions were amplified from RNA using iRepertoire nested multiplex PCR. One-step reverse transcription and amplification started from approximately 100-400 ng of tissue mRNA or PBMC total RNA. TCRdb reprocessed the multiplex PCR reads via MiXCR and lists one record per CDR3 protein. This table has about 380,000 distinct CDR3 sequences, approximately 42% appearing once. Worth noting for this clonotype: The antigen remains undetermined.

Broader study findings: Signature shared blood CDR3 motifs were enriched in low-divergence and depleted in high-divergence patients.

Input material: glioma tissue, nonneoplastic brain tissue, or PBMCs (not recorded which). This clonotype was obtained from a human donor with low-grade glioma or glioblastoma, undergoing nonglioma brain surgery, or in good health (not recorded which).

The CDR3 nucleotides read TGTGCCAGCAGTCAGGGACTAGCCTCCTACGAGCAGTACTTC. Its translation is CASSQGLASYEQYF. The chain is built from TRBV6-1 and TRBJ2-7; 9 bases match TRBD2. CDR1 MNHNS and CDR2 SASEGT come from the germline V gene. This CDR3 contains 14 residues. V lost 5 bases, J lost 0 bases, and 2 bases stayed unmatched.